A selection of T cell receptor beta chains follows, all from one sample in a study of CD8+CD57+ T cells in acquired aplastic anemia. TCRdb ran MiXCR on the reads and lists one entry per CDR3 protein. This table holds 200,000 to 300,000 distinct CDR3 sequences, 82% found once. The sample taken for sequencing was sorted CD4+, CD8+, or CD8+CD57+ T cells (not recorded which) from PBMCs. These receptor sequences come from a human donor with aplastic anemia. Each CDR3 is given with its conserved first and last residue. The order of the fields is clone size, D gene, J gene, V gene, CDR3 DNA, CDR3 protein. A D gene is named only where the DNA matches it firmly. The size entry is marked missing in some rows and otherwise reads once, few, many or a size class.

-	TRBD1	TRBJ1-1	TRBV7-2	TGTGCCAGCAGCTTGGGACAGGGCTCAAACTTT	CASSLGQGSNF
once	-	TRBJ2-2	TRBV9	TGTGCCAGCGGAGGAGCTGGGTTCACCGGGGAGCTGTTTTTT	CASGGAGFTGELFF
-	-	TRBJ2-3	TRBV7-8	TGTGCCAGCAGCTTTGCGGGTGGCACCCAGCCGCAGTATTTT	CASSFAGGTQPQYF
-	TRBD1	TRBJ1-1	TRBV9	TGTGCCAGCAGCGGTAGAAGGGACCGACAGGGAGGAAACACTGAAGCTTTCTTT	CASSGRRDRQGGNTEAFF
many	-	TRBJ2-5	TRBV4-1	TGCGCCAGCAGCCAACAGGGGAAACAAGAGACCCAGTACTTC	CASSQQGKQETQYF
-	TRBD1	TRBJ2-7	TRBV7-9	TGTGCCAGCAGCTCTAACCCAGGGGGTCAAGCCCTTTCCTTC	CASSSNPGGQALSF
-	TRBD2	TRBJ2-3	TRBV5-6	TGTGCCAGCAGCTTAGGCGGGGGTCACCATACCCCCCACTTC	CASSLGGGHHTPHF
-	-	TRBJ2-5	TRBV7-8	TGTGCCAGCAGCTTAGCGGGAGGTCCCCCAACGCAGACTCAGTACTTC	CASSLAGGPPTQTQYF
few	-	TRBJ2-7	TRBV14	TGTGCCAGCAGCTTAGCCGGACGGACCTACGCGCAGTACTTC	CASSLAGRTYAQYF
many	TRBD1	TRBJ1-1	TRBV7-2	TGTGCCAGCAGCTTGGACAGGACAGGGAACACTGAAGCTTTCTTT	CASSLDRTGNTEAFF
-	TRBD1	TRBJ1-6	TRBV11-3	TGTGCCAGCAGCGTAGGTGTGACAGGGAAAGGTTCACCCCTCCACTTT	CASSVGVTGKGSPLHF
-	-	TRBJ2-3	TRBV7-9	TGTGCCAGCAGCTTAGTTAGGGTCGGAGGTAGGCAGTATTTT	CASSLVRVGGRQYF
-	-	TRBJ1-1	TRBV9	TGTGCCAGCAGCTTAGGGGGAACGGGTAACCCTCAAGCTTTCTTT	CASSLGGTGNPQAFF
-	TRBD1	TRBJ1-2	TRBV9	TGTGCCAGCGGCTTGGCAGGGGGCACCCAGTATGGCTACACCTTC	CASGLAGGTQYGYTF
-	TRBD2	TRBJ2-3	TRBV7-2	TGTGCCAGCAGCTTAGCGCGGGGGGCGGAGGGCTACACCTTT	CASSLARGAEGYTF
-	-	TRBJ2-1	TRBV9	TGTGCCAGCAGTCGTGACTTGCGCACTGAGCACCTCTTC	CASSRDLRTEHLF
once	TRBD1	TRBJ2-7	TRBV4-3	TGCGCCAGCAGCCAAGAACAGAACAGGGGCGAGCAGTACTTC	CASSQEQNRGEQYF
-	-	TRBJ2-1	TRBV11-3	TGTGCCAGCAGCATAGATCGCGCAGCCTACAATGAGCAGTTCTTC	CASSIDRAAYNEQFF
-	-	TRBJ2-1	TRBV11-2	TGTGCCAGCAGCCCGGTCGCCGGGAACGGTCAGGATGAGCAGTTCTTC	CASSPVAGNGQDEQFF
-	-	TRBJ1-1	TRBV9	TGTGCCAGCAGCCCCATTGGGAACACTGAAGCTTTCTTT	CASSPIGNTEAFF
-	-	TRBJ1-5	TRBV20-1	TGCAGTGCTAGTAAGCCCCTTAGGAAGCAGCCCCAGCATTTT	CSASKPLRKQPQHF
-	TRBD2	TRBJ2-3	TRBV7-3	TGTGCCAGCAGTTCTGGCGGGAGGTCCCGATACGCAGAATTT	CASSSGGRSRYAEF
-	TRBD2	TRBJ2-3	TRBV7-9	TGTGCCAGCGGCTACGCGGGAGCACCCAATACGCAGTATTTT	CASGYAGAPNTQYF
-	TRBD1	TRBJ1-4	TRBV7-2	TGTGCCAGCAGCTCGGACAGGGATTATTACGAGCAGTACTTTTTT	CASSSDRDYYEQYFF
-	TRBD1	TRBJ1-2	TRBV20-1	TGCAGTGCTAGAAGGGGGCAGGACTATGGCTACACCTTC	CSARRGQDYGYTF
once	-	TRBJ2-1	TRBV7-6	TGTGCCAGCAGCTTGCGATGCAATAATGCACCCCATCACCAGTTCTTC	CASSLRCNNAPHHQFF
-	TRBD2	TRBJ2-7	TRBV7-9	TGTGCCAGCAGCTTTCAAAGAAGCGGGGGGTCGACCTACGAGCAGTACTTC	CASSFQRSGGSTYEQYF
once	-	TRBJ1-2	TRBV12-3/TRBV12-4	TGTGCCAGCAGTTTAAGTGGTGGTGGGTACTCCTTC	CASSLSGGGYSF
few	-	TRBJ1-6	TRBV15	TGTGCCACCAGCAGACAGGGGAGTTCACCCCTCCACTTT	CATSRQGSSPLHF
-	-	TRBJ2-2	TRBV10-1	TGCGCCAGCAGGGGAGGGGGGGGGGGTGAGCTGTTCTTC	CASRGGGGGELFF
-	-	TRBJ2-3	TRBV7-7	TGTGCTCCTAGAAACGGGGCCAGAGAAACGCAGTATTTT	CAPRNGARETQYF
few	-	TRBJ2-7	TRBV20-1	TGCAGTGCTAGAGCGGCCGACCGCTACGAGCAGTACTTC	CSARAADRYEQYF
-	-	TRBJ2-5	TRBV7-3	TGTGCCAGCAGCAGGGGCTGCGGTCACGAGACGCAGTATTTC	CASSRGCGHETQYF
-	TRBD1	TRBJ2-7	TRBV6-5	TGCCCCAGGGACAGGGTCGAGCAGTACTTC	CPRDRVEQYF
-	-	TRBJ2-3	TRBV7-3	TGTGCCAGCAGCCCCGGGACTCCCCGCACAGATACGCAGTATTTT	CASSPGTPRTDTQYF
-	TRBD2	TRBJ2-1	TRBV2	TGTGCCAGCAGTGATCTGGGCTCCGGGGGGGGGTTCTTC	CASSDLGSGGGFF
once	-	TRBJ2-7	TRBV7-8	TGTGCCAGCAGCGTAGGGGGTGGGGCCGCCGAGCAGTACTTC	CASSVGGGAAEQYF
-	-	TRBJ1-2	TRBV2	TGTGCCAGCAGTGTGCTAGGGCCCCTACTCTTCGATCACTACACCTTC	CASSVLGPLLFDHYTF